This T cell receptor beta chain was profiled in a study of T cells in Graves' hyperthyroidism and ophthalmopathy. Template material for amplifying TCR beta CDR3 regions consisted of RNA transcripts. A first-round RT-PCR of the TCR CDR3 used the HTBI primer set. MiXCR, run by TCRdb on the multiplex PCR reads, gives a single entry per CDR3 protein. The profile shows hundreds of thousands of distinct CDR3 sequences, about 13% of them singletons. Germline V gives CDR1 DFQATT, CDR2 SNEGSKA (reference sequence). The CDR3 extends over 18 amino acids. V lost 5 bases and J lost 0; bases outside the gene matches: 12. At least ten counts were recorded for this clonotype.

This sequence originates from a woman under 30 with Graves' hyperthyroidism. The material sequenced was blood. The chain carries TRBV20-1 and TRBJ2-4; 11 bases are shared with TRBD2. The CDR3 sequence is CSAFPGTSGRLAKNIQYF. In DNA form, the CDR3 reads TGCAGTGCTTTCCCCGGGACTAGCGGAAGACTAGCCAAAAACATTCAGTACTTC.